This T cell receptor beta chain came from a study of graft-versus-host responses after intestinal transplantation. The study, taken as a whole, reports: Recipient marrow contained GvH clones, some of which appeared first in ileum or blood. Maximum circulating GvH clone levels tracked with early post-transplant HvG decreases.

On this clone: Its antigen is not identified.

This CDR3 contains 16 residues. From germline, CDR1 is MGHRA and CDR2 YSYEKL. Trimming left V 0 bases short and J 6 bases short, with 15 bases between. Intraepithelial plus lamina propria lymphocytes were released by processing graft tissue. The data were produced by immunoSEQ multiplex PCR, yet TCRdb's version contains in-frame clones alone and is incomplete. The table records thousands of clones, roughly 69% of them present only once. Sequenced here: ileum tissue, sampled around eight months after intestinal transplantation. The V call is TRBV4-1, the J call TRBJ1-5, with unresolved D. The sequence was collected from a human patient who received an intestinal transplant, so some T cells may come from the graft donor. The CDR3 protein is CASSQDNGRVGQPQHF. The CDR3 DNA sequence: TGCGCCAGCAGCCAAGATAACGGGAGGGTGGGTCAGCCCCAGCATTTT.